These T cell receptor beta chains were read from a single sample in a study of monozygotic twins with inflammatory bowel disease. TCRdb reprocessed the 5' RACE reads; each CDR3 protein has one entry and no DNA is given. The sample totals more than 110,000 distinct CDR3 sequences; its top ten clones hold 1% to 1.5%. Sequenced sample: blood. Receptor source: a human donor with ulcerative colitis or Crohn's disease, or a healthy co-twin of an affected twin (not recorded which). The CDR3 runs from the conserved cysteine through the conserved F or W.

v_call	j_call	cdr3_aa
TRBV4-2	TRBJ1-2	CASSQVLIRGYTF
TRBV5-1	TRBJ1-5	CASRTGPEGSQPQHF
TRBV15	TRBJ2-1	CATSRGGSDYNEQFF
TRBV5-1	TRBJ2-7	CASSFDVERYEQYF
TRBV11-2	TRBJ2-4	CASSLWPPGANIQYF
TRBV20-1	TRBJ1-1	CSARVAGATQGKAFF
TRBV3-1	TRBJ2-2	CASSRTRSGGELFF
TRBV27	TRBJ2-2	CASSLHGTALIGELFF
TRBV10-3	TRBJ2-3	CAISGTGVAPDTQYF
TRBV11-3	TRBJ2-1	CASSFGGNEQFF
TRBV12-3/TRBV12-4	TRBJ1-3	CASRRTGTGNTIYF
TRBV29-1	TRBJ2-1	CSVERTSYNEQFF
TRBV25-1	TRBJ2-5	CASRLAGVETQYF
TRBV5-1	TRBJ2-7	CASSPEGDEQYF
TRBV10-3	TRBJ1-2	CAISVSRDGSEGGYGYTF
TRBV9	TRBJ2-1	CASTRTGHDYNEQFF
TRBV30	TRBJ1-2	CAWRIGGQSGYTF
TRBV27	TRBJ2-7	CASSFGGRGEQYF
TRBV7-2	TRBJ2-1	CASSSRLGGLNEQFF
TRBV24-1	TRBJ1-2	CATSDPVGYTF
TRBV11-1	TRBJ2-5	CASSRGLAGGLQGRETQYF
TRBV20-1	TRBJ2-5	CSARETLGETQYF